These 26 T cell receptor beta chains were all obtained from the same sample, sequenced in a study of patients and donors after allogeneic stem cell transplantation. One entry per CDR3 protein results from TCRdb running MiXCR on the RT-PCR reads. The data show approximately 38,000 distinct CDR3 sequences, more than 30% seen once. The sequencing sample was made of blood, either unsorted or a sorted T cell fraction (not recorded which). These receptors all come from a human donor who was either an allogeneic HSCT recipient or a stem cell or donor lymphocyte infusion donor (not recorded which). It is not recorded whose cells these are; they may come from a transplant donor.

This clonotype appeared a few times. The chain links TRBV9 to TRBJ2-3, with TRBD2 identical over 7 bases. Germline loops: CDR1 SGDLS, CDR2 YYNGEE. This CDR3 contains 15 residues. The V gene end was trimmed by 5 bases and the J gene end by 3 bases; junction bases not matched to a gene: 9. CDR3 residues: CASRAWTSGTDTQYF. DNA of the CDR3: TGTGCCAGCAGAGCATGGACTAGTGGGACAGATACGCAGTATTTT.

This clonotype occurred many times. The chain carries TRBV5-1 and TRBJ1-4; D remains ambiguous. Per the germline V gene, CDR1 is SGHRS and CDR2 is YFSETQ. V was shortened by 0 bases and J by 16 bases, with 19 bases between the two germline ends. The CDR3 consists of 14 residues. CDR3 in amino acids: CASSLDPNDYWPFF. The CDR3 nucleotides are TGCGCCAGCAGCTTGGATCCCAACGACTATTGGCCGTTTTTT. Using reference TRBV5-1 and TRBJ1-4 for the parts outside the CDR3, the full variable domain is KAGVTQTPRYLIKTRGQQVTLSCSPISGHRSVSWYQQTPGQGLQFLFEYFSETQRNKGNFPGRFSGRQFSNSRSEMNVSTLELGDSALYLCASSLDPNDYWPFFGSGTQLSVL.

The chain couples TRBV6-6 to TRBJ2-1; D is unclear. In germline, CDR1 is MNHNY, CDR2 SVGAGI (reference sequence). Trimming shortened V by 4 bases and J by 3 bases, and 13 bases separated the two germline ends. CDR3 length: 15 amino acids. This chain's CDR3 is CASSSDSSGYNEQFF. The CDR3 DNA reads as TGTGCCAGCAGTTCCGACTCGTCAGGCTACAATGAGCAGTTCTTC.

The chain is built from TRBV6-2 or TRBV6-3 and TRBJ2-1; TRBD2 matches at 9 bases. V gave up 5 bases and J gave up 9 bases; unmatched junction bases: 20. The CDR3 runs to 18 residues. Germline CDR1 and CDR2: MNHEY and SVGEGT. Here the CDR3 DNA reads TGTGCCAGCAGTCCCTTAGGAGGGGTAACTAGCGGGTTTTCTGAGCAGTTCTTC. It yields the protein CASSPLGGVTSGFSEQFF.

The chain has TRBV7-9 and TRBJ2-4; D is ambiguous. Trimming left V 3 bases short and J 11 bases short, with 14 bases between. This CDR3 is built from 13 residues. Germline-derived CDR1 and CDR2 are SEHNR and FQNEAQ (reference sequence). CDR3 nucleotide sequence: TGTGCCAGCAGCTTGACGGCAGTTTGGGTTCAGTACTTC. It codes for CASSLTAVWVQYF.

J is TRBJ2-1 and V is TRBV3-1, with 14 bases identical to TRBD2. The ends lost 2 bases at V and 7 bases at J; junction bases unmatched: 10. This CDR3 is 18 amino acids long. Per the germline V gene, CDR1 is LGHDT and CDR2 is YNNKEL (reference sequence). As DNA, the CDR3 is TGTGCCAGCAGCCAACCTTTGACTAGCGGGAGGGCAGGGAATGAGCAGTTCTTC. This codes for CASSQPLTSGRAGNEQFF.

V is TRBV29-1 and J is TRBJ1-2; D not certain. Germline CDR1 SQVTM, CDR2 ANQGSEA. The CDR3 totals 13 residues. The germline V and J ends were trimmed by 6 bases and 1 base, with 12 bases remaining between them. The CDR3 is CSVAGLYNYGYTF. The CDR3 DNA is TGCAGCGTGGCCGGGCTATATAACTATGGCTACACCTTC. The full variable domain, in which reference TRBV29-1 and TRBJ1-2 provide the parts outside the CDR3, is SAVISQKPSRDICQRGTSLTIQCQVDSQVTMMFWYRQQPGQSLTLIATANQGSEATYESGFVIDKFPISRPNLTFSTLTVSNMSPEDSSIYLCSVAGLYNYGYTFGSGTRLTVV.

This clonotype was found a few times. The rearrangement joins TRBV18 to TRBJ1-1; D remains unclear. Germline-derived CDR1 and CDR2 are KGHSH and LQKENI. The CDR3 is 12 amino acids. With 3 bases removed from V and 1 base from J, the gap between germline ends came to 3 bases. The CDR3 DNA reads as TGTGCCAGCTCACCGGGGAACACTGAAGCTTTCTTT. It codes for CASSPGNTEAFF.

The V gene is TRBV6-5, the J gene TRBJ2-3; D unclear. The germline V gene has CDR1 MNHEY and CDR2 SVGAGI. The CDR3 covers 15 residues. Between the trimmed V and J ends, which lost 7 bases and 2 bases, there was a span of 16 bases. The chain's CDR3 is CASTVRGGPTDTQYF. The CDR3 nucleotides are TGTGCCAGCACCGTCCGAGGCGGACCCACAGATACGCAGTATTTT.

This clonotype was counted between two and nine times. The genes are TRBV7-8 and TRBJ1-3; D may be TRBD1 (5 bases). The CDR3 loop spans 17 amino acids. Trimming removed 0 bases at V and 0 bases at J, with 12 bases between. From germline, CDR1 is SGHVS and CDR2 FQNEAQ. The CDR3 nucleotides read TGTGCCAGCAGCTTAGCCAGGGACCCAGACTCTGGAAACACCATATATTTT. Protein product: CASSLARDPDSGNTIYF. The full variable domain, in which reference TRBV7-8 and TRBJ1-3 provide the parts outside the CDR3, is GAGVSQSPRYKVAKRGQDVALRCDPISGHVSLFWYQQALGQGPEFLTYFQNEAQLDKSGLPSDRFFAERPEGSVSTLKIQRTQQEDSAVYLCASSLARDPDSGNTIYFGEGSWLTVV.

The gene calls are TRBV7-2 and TRBJ2-1; D ambiguous. The CDR3 is 13 amino acids. From germline, CDR1 is SGHTA and CDR2 FQGNSA. Trimming took 0 bases from V and 6 from J, leaving 6 bases between them. The CDR3 bases are TGTGCCAGCAGCTTAGCGGCCCCCAATGAGCAGTTCTTC. This sequence encodes CASSLAAPNEQFF.

This clonotype came up a few times. This chain uses TRBV5-1 with TRBJ1-5, with 9 nucleotides matching TRBD1. J gave up 4 bases and V 4 bases, and 6 bases lay outside the gene matches. Germline CDR1 and CDR2: SGHRS and YFSETQ. This CDR3 contains 15 residues. The CDR3 sequence is CASSTTGGPNQPQHF. The CDR3 bases are TGCGCCAGCAGCACAACAGGGGGCCCGAATCAGCCCCAGCATTTT. Complete variable domain (other parts from reference TRBV5-1 and TRBJ1-5): KAGVTQTPRYLIKTRGQQVTLSCSPISGHRSVSWYQQTPGQGLQFLFEYFSETQRNKGNFPGRFSGRQFSNSRSEMNVSTLELGDSALYLCASSTTGGPNQPQHFGDGTRLSIL.

This chain links TRBV7-2 with TRBJ2-2; TRBD2 agrees at 8 bases. J gave up 0 bases and V 4 bases, and 4 bases lay outside the gene matches. This CDR3 has 16 amino acids. Germline CDR1 is SGHTA and CDR2 is FQGNSA. The CDR3 sequence is CASSWSSGPNTGELFF. CDR3 DNA sequence: TGTGCCAGCAGCTGGTCTAGCGGGCCGAACACCGGGGAGCTGTTTTTT.

The chain combines TRBV19 with TRBJ1-1; D unresolved. This CDR3 has 11 residues. Germline V gene lookup returns CDR1 LNHDA and CDR2 SQIVND (reference sequence). Trimming took off 7 bases at V and 6 bases at J, with 9 bases between the two ends. CDR3: CASNRGAEAFF. CDR3 nucleotides: TGTGCCAGTAACCGTGGAGCTGAAGCTTTCTTT.

This chain links TRBV6-2 or TRBV6-3 with TRBJ2-5, with 14 bases identical to TRBD2. This CDR3 comprises 17 residues. Trimming at V came to 5 bases and at J to 4 bases, leaving 9 bases not matched to a gene. The germline CDR1 and CDR2 sequences are MNHEY and SVGEGT. CDR3 sequence: CASSPGLAGVSRETQYF. Written as DNA, the CDR3 is TGTGCCAGCAGTCCGGGACTAGCGGGAGTCTCGAGAGAGACCCAGTACTTC.

This clonotype came up many times. The gene calls are TRBV29-1 and TRBJ2-3, with D tentatively TRBD1 or TRBD2 (5 bases each). V was pared by 7 bases and J by 6 bases, with 20 bases between. The CDR3 consists of 14 residues. Germline-derived CDR1 and CDR2 are SQVTM and ANQGSEA. The CDR3: CSGYGRGPRDTQYF. The CDR3 DNA sequence: TGCAGCGGCTACGGACGGGGACCCCGGGATACGCAGTATTTT.

The chain uses TRBV4-3 and TRBJ2-5; TRBD1 agrees at 7 bases. Germline V CDR1 and CDR2: LGHNA, YSLEER. This CDR3 spans 15 amino acids. J gave up 4 bases and V 6 bases, and 11 bases lay outside the gene matches. The CDR3 reads CASRQQTGPGETQYF. In DNA form, the CDR3 reads TGCGCCAGCAGGCAACAGACAGGGCCGGGAGAGACCCAGTACTTC.

This clonotype was counted ten times or more. This rearrangement joins TRBV7-6 to TRBJ1-2; D perhaps matches TRBD1 (5 bases). The CDR3 has 13 amino acids. The germline V gene has CDR1 SGHVS and CDR2 FNYEAQ. Trimming shortened V by 2 bases and J by 10 bases, and 14 bases separated the two germline ends. This CDR3 reads CASSLLQASIYTF. In DNA, the CDR3 is TGTGCCAGCAGCTTATTACAGGCGTCTATCTACACCTTC.

This clonotype was counted a few times. V is TRBV12-3 or TRBV12-4 and J is TRBJ2-3; TRBD2 agrees at 10 bases. V trimming: 5 bases; J trimming: 6 bases; junction bases outside the gene matches: 14. The CDR3 has 17 residues. The CDR3 sequence: CASSTPPPGLALDTQYF. In DNA, the CDR3 is TGTGCCAGCAGTACCCCCCCGCCGGGACTAGCGCTGGATACGCAGTATTTT.

The chain employs TRBV7-3 and TRBJ1-4, with 7 bases matching TRBD1. Germline CDR1 reads SGHTA; CDR2 reads FQGTGA. This CDR3 is 14 amino acids long. V was pared by 3 bases and J by 5 bases, with 3 bases of the junction left unmatched. The CDR3 DNA reads TGTGCCAGCAGCTTTGACAGGGTGAATGAAAAACTGTTTTTT. Its translation is CASSFDRVNEKLFF. The entire variable domain, with the rest obtained from reference TRBV7-3 and TRBJ1-4, is as follows: GAGVSQTPSNKVTEKGKYVELRCDPISGHTALYWYRQSLGQGPEFLIYFQGTGAADDSGLPNDRFFAVRPEGSVSTLKIQRTERGDSAVYLCASSFDRVNEKLFFGSGTQLSVL.

V gene TRBV7-3 combines with J gene TRBJ2-3; D is unclear. V lost 2 bases and J 6 bases, leaving 15 bases between the germline ends. This CDR3 comprises 15 residues. The germline CDR1 and CDR2 sequences are SGHTA and FQGTGA. CDR3 bases: TGTGCCAGCAGCTTAGGGCTCTTTTCGATGGATACGCAGTATTTT. The encoded protein is CASSLGLFSMDTQYF. Combining the CDR3 with reference TRBV7-3 and TRBJ2-3 gives the whole variable domain GAGVSQTPSNKVTEKGKYVELRCDPISGHTALYWYRQSLGQGPEFLIYFQGTGAADDSGLPNDRFFAVRPEGSVSTLKIQRTERGDSAVYLCASSLGLFSMDTQYFGPGTRLTVL.

The chain uses TRBV11-2 and TRBJ1-2; D is perhaps TRBD1 (5 bases). The CDR3 is 15 residues long. CDR1 SGHAT and CDR2 FQNNGV come from the germline V gene. V lost 5 bases and J 2 bases, leaving 15 bases between the germline ends. The CDR3 nucleotides are TGTGCCAGCAGCGTTGACAGCCATCACAACTATGGCTACACCTTC. It codes for CASSVDSHHNYGYTF.

This clonotype turned up a few times. The chain couples TRBV20-1 to TRBJ1-2; 7 bases line up with TRBD1. V trimming: 3 bases; J trimming: 8 bases; junction bases outside the gene matches: 12. CDR1 DFQATT and CDR2 SNEGSKA come from the germline V gene (reference sequence). CDR3 length equals 14 residues. CDR3 in amino acids: CSASYRQGPWGYTF. In DNA, the CDR3 is TGCAGTGCTAGCTATAGACAGGGCCCGTGGGGCTACACCTTC.

This clonotype has more than one count but fewer than ten. The V call is TRBV12-3 or TRBV12-4, the J call TRBJ1-2; 10 bases are a match to TRBD1. The V and J ends lost 6 bases and 2 bases, in that order; junction bases with no gene match: 9. The CDR3 extends over 16 amino acids. CDR3 sequence reads: CASSRIPGQGNYGYTF. The CDR3 DNA follows: TGTGCCAGCAGCCGGATTCCGGGACAGGGGAACTATGGCTACACCTTC.

This clonotype was detected a few times. The J gene is TRBJ1-5, the V gene TRBV10-1; maybe TRBD1 (5 bases). Germline CDR1 is WNHNN and CDR2 is SYGVQD (reference sequence). This CDR3 has 14 residues. V was trimmed by 6 bases and J by 4 bases, leaving 13 bases between them. CDR3 nucleotides: TGCGCCAGCAGCGGGGGGGATAGGAATCAGCCCCAGCATTTT. It translates to CASSGGDRNQPQHF.

This clonotype was detected a few times. The chain has TRBV5-1 and TRBJ2-7, with 7 nucleotides matching TRBD2. After removal of 4 bases from V and 0 bases from J, the junction contained 7 bases not matched to a gene. The CDR3 totals 15 residues. Germline V gene data show CDR1 as SGHRS and CDR2 as YFSETQ. The CDR3 bases are TGCGCCAGCAGCGCACTTAGCGGGCTCTCCTACGAGCAGTACTTC. Amino acids: CASSALSGLSYEQYF.